One and the same sample provided the 25 T cell receptor beta chains below, sequenced in a study of blood T cells in healthy people across ages. Through a sample-barcoded 5' primer and a J-beta primer mix, a second PCR was run for roughly 6 to 12 cycles. TCRdb re-derived calls from the 5' RACE reads in MiXCR, one entry per CDR3 protein. Of hundreds of thousands of distinct CDR3 sequences listed, around 50% were seen once; the top ten hold about 14%. Sequencing used blood. These receptor sequences come from an elderly woman in good health.

The V call is TRBV15, the J call TRBJ1-2; D is unclear. The V and J ends lost 0 bases and 7 bases respectively, with 15 bases between them. This CDR3 spans 15 amino acids. Looked up from germline, CDR1 is LNHNV and CDR2 is YYDKDF (reference sequence). CDR3 in DNA: TGTGCCACCAGCAGAGATGTAGCTCAAGACGGTGGCTACACCTTC. Amino acids: CATSRDVAQDGGYTF.

The chain recombines TRBV5-1 with TRBJ2-1; D is possibly TRBD2 (5 bases). V lost 9 bases and J lost 4, with 14 bases in between. CDR1 and CDR2 from the germline V gene are SGHRS and YFSETQ. This CDR3 has 13 residues. The CDR3 DNA sequence: TGCGCCACTGCTTCGGGGTCATACAATGAGCAGTTCTTC. Protein: CATASGSYNEQFF.

In this sample, this clonotype turned up once. The chain is built from TRBV7-9 and TRBJ1-1, with 8 bases lining up with TRBD1. Unmatched junction bases numbered 6, after V lost 5 bases and J lost 1 base. The CDR3 extends over 15 amino acids. From germline, CDR1 is SEHNR and CDR2 FQNEAQ (reference sequence). CDR3 bases: TGTGCCAGCAGCACCCGGGACAGGCAGAACACTGAAGCTTTCTTT. This codes for CASSTRDRQNTEAFF.

Details on this clonotype: A much larger clone differs by one base, so this may be a read error. V and J are TRBV25-1 and TRBJ2-7; 7 bases fit TRBD1. The CDR3 contains 15 residues. V lost 3 bases, J lost 0 bases, and 5 bases stayed unmatched. CDR1 is MGHDK and CDR2 is SYGVNS in the germline V gene. For the CDR3, the DNA is TGTGCCAGCAGTGAGAGACAGGGCCACTCCTACGAGCAGTACTTC. Translated: CASSERQGHSYEQYF.

This clonotype turned up a few times. The chain couples TRBV15 to TRBJ2-1; D might be TRBD1 (6 bases). There are 15 residues in the CDR3. The ends were cut back, 2 bases at V and 5 bases at J, with 13 bases in the middle. Germline V gene sequence: CDR1 LNHNV, CDR2 YYDKDF (reference sequence). The CDR3 DNA is TGTGCCACCAGCAGAAACCAACAGGGAAACAATGAGCAGTTCTTC. This sequence encodes CATSRNQQGNNEQFF.

The V call is TRBV7-3, the J call TRBJ2-1; TRBD1 matches at 9 bases. V gave up 5 bases and J gave up 9 bases; unmatched junction bases: 2. This CDR3 comprises 12 residues. Germline V gene lookup returns CDR1 SGHTA and CDR2 FQGTGA. This CDR3 reads CASSMTGGEQFF. CDR3 sequence (DNA): TGTGCCAGCAGCATGACAGGGGGTGAGCAGTTCTTC.

V and J are TRBV21-1 and TRBJ2-2; TRBD2 is the table's D call and was not checked against the DNA. TRBV21-1 counts as a pseudogene. The CDR3 contains 16 residues. CDR3 DNA sequence: TGTGCCAGCAGCAAAGCAAGCGGCGCGAACACCGGGGAGCTGTTTTTT. It translates to CASSKASGANTGELFF.

There are many counts of this clonotype. The rearrangement links TRBV29-1 to TRBJ2-3; a weak D match, TRBD1 (5 bases). From germline, CDR1 is SQVTM and CDR2 ANQGSEA. The CDR3 is 13 residues long. Trimming took off 8 bases at V and 1 base at J, with 13 bases between the two ends. Here the CDR3 reads CSPQVPGTDTQYF. CDR3 coding DNA: TGCAGCCCACAGGTTCCCGGCACAGATACGCAGTATTTT.

The chain joins TRBV12-3 or TRBV12-4 to TRBJ2-5; 9 bases agree with TRBD2. The CDR3 has 14 amino acids. V lost 3 bases and J lost 6; bases outside the gene matches: 5. CDR3 sequence (DNA): TGTGCCAGCAGTTTTGGTACTAGCGGGCAGACCCAGTACTTC. This translates into CASSFGTSGQTQYF.

This clonotype was detected once. The rearrangement uses TRBV5-1 and TRBJ2-5; the match to TRBD2 covers 7 bases. Trimming removed 0 bases from V and 11 bases from J; junction bases left unmatched: 19. Germline CDR1 SGHRS, CDR2 YFSETQ. The CDR3 sequence is 17 residues long. CDR3 in DNA: TGCGCCAGCAGCTTGGCCGGTAGCGGGCGTCCCTACAATGAGCAGTACTTC. This codes for CASSLAGSGRPYNEQYF.

This clonotype has a handful of counts. The chain joins TRBV28 to TRBJ1-1, with D uncertain. V was shortened by 4 bases and J by 1 base, with 7 bases between the two germline ends. The CDR3 sequence is 13 residues long. The germline CDR1 and CDR2 sequences are MDHEN and SYDVKM. The CDR3 loop is CASSSRGNTEAFF. CDR3 DNA sequence: TGTGCCAGCAGTTCCCGAGGGAACACTGAAGCTTTCTTT.

This clonotype has at least ten counts. The chain couples TRBV12-3 or TRBV12-4 to TRBJ1-2, with 7 bases identical to TRBD1. The CDR3 length is 16 residues. V lost 5 bases and J lost 6; bases outside the gene matches: 15. DNA of the CDR3: TGTGCCAGCAGTCCCGACTCTGGACAGGAAGGGAATGGCTACACCTTC. Its translation is CASSPDSGQEGNGYTF.

The sample holds a few counts of this clonotype. This rearrangement joins TRBV12-3 or TRBV12-4 to TRBJ1-2; 7 bases fit TRBD1. This CDR3 is 14 amino acids long. With V trimmed by 6 bases and J by 8 bases, 12 bases remained unmatched. The CDR3 DNA follows: TGTGCCAGCAGGACAGGGAGATTAGAAAAAGGCTACACCTTC. Residues: CASRTGRLEKGYTF.

The chain combines TRBV28 with TRBJ2-7; TRBD1 might be the D (5 bases). CDR1 and CDR2 (germline): MDHEN, SYDVKM. The CDR3 has 13 amino acids. Trimming took 6 bases from V and 1 from J, leaving 10 bases between them. Here the CDR3 DNA reads TGTGCCAGCAGGATACAGGATTCCTACGAGCAGTACTTC. Translation gives CASRIQDSYEQYF.

This chain links TRBV6-6 with TRBJ2-1; 7 bases line up with TRBD1. V trimming: 6 bases; J trimming: 7 bases; junction bases outside the gene matches: 9. The CDR3 extends over 14 amino acids. CDR1 MNHNY and CDR2 SVGAGI come from the germline V gene (reference sequence). The CDR3, as DNA: TGTGCCAGCAGCCGGACAGGTACCCGAAATGAGCAGTTCTTC. This sequence encodes CASSRTGTRNEQFF.

This chain joins TRBV2 and TRBJ2-5; 8 bases fit TRBD1. This CDR3 spans 15 amino acids. V dropped 6 bases and J dropped 4; count of bases not matched to a gene: 10. CDR1 and CDR2 from the germline V gene are SNHLY and FYNNEI. CDR3 protein: CASRHTTGAPETQYF. The DNA of the CDR3 is TGTGCCAGCAGACATACGACAGGGGCGCCAGAGACCCAGTACTTC.

Comments on this clonotype: A read error may be the cause here, since a much bigger clone is one base away. The genes are TRBV2 and TRBJ2-4; 11 bases match TRBD2. Germline V CDR1 and CDR2: SNHLY, FYNNEI. The CDR3 covers 15 residues. The V segment lost 4 bases and the J segment 2 bases; nucleotides outside the gene matches: 1. CDR3 residues: CASSGLAGTKNIQYF. In nucleotides, the CDR3 is TGTGCCAGCAGTGGACTAGCGGGGACCAAAAACATTCAGTACTTC.

The chain combines TRBV9 with TRBJ1-3; 7 nucleotides match TRBD1. J lost 2 bases, V lost 4 bases, and 6 bases had no gene match. The length of the CDR3 is 15 residues. Germline values: CDR1 SGDLS, CDR2 YYNGEE. CDR3 coding DNA: TGTGCCAGCAGCCCCCAGACAGGGACTGGAAACACCATATATTTT. Translated: CASSPQTGTGNTIYF.

This clonotype was found many times. The chain is built from TRBV7-8 and TRBJ2-7; D is unresolved. The CDR3 extends over 13 amino acids. V was trimmed by 1 base and J by 3 bases, leaving 7 bases between them. CDR1 SGHVS and CDR2 FQNEAQ come from the germline V gene. The CDR3 loop reads CASSLEVVYEQYF. The DNA for the CDR3 is TGTGCCAGCAGCTTAGAGGTTGTCTACGAGCAGTACTTC.

With regard to this clonotype: A junction boundary mismatches the germline segment, possibly from a read error. The rearrangement joins TRBV5-6 to TRBJ2-3; D remains ambiguous. CDR3 length: 13 residues. Germline loops: CDR1 SGHDT, CDR2 YYEEEE. The CDR3 DNA is TGTGCCAGCAGCCGGATTAGCACAGATACGCGGTATTTT. As protein: CASSRISTDTRYF.

The chain combines TRBV5-1 with TRBJ1-2; D may be TRBD1 (6 bases). CDR3 length: 14 amino acids. Germline V CDR1 and CDR2: SGHRS, YFSETQ. V dropped 3 bases and J dropped 10 bases, with 19 bases sitting between them. The CDR3 loop is CASSYYGQEGDYTF. The CDR3 nucleotides read TGCGCCAGCAGCTACTACGGCCAGGAGGGGGACTACACCTTC.

This clonotype was seen only a few times. A much larger clone is a single base away; this may be a read error. The rearrangement links TRBV7-3 to TRBJ2-1; maybe TRBD2 (6 bases). The DNA end favors TRBJ2-7, so the J call may be wrong. The CDR3 has 21 residues. The germline V gene encodes CDR1 SGHTA and CDR2 FQGTGA. In DNA, the CDR3 is TGTGCCAGCAGCTTAAGGGGTCTACTACGGGAGCATAAAGTCATCCGCAATGAGCAGTACTTC. Translated: CASSLRGLLREHKVIRNEQYF.

This chain uses TRBV12-3 or TRBV12-4 with TRBJ2-7; D could derive from TRBD1 or TRBD2 (5 bases each). V lost 2 bases, J lost 0 bases, and 11 bases lay in between. The CDR3 runs 15 residues. Written as DNA, the CDR3 is TGTGCCAGCAGTTTAACCGGGACCAACTCCTACGAGCAGTACTTC. This sequence encodes CASSLTGTNSYEQYF.

The chain links TRBV7-2 to TRBJ2-3, with D hard to call. With 5 bases removed from V and 4 bases from J, the gap between germline ends came to 10 bases. CDR1 is SGHTA and CDR2 is FQGNSA in the germline V gene. The length of the CDR3 is 13 residues. CDR3 DNA sequence: TGTGCCAGCAGCGTAGTTGCGGCAGATACGCAGTATTTT. Amino acid sequence: CASSVVAADTQYF.

The chain recombines TRBV12-3 or TRBV12-4 with TRBJ1-2; 8 nucleotides align to TRBD1. CDR3 length: 14 amino acids. V was pared by 5 bases and J by 6 bases, with 8 bases of the junction left unmatched. The CDR3 bases are TGTGCCAGCAGTATTTACGGACAGGGCGATGGCTACACCTTC. It yields the protein CASSIYGQGDGYTF.